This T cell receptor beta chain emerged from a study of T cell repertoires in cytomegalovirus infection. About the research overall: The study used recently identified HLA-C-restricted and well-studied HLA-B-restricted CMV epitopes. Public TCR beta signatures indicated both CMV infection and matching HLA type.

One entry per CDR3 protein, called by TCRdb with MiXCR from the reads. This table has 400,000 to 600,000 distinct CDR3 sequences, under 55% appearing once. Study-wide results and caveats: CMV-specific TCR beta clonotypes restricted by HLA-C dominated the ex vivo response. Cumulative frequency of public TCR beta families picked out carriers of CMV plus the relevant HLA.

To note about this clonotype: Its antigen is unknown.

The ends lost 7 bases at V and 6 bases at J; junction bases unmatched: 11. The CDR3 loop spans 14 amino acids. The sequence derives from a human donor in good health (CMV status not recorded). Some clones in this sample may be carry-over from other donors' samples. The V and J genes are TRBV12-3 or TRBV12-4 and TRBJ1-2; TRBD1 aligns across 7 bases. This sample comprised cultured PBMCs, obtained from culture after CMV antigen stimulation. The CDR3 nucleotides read TGTGCCAGCACCCGAGGTTCAGGGGGTCATGGCTACACCTTC. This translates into CASTRGSGGHGYTF.